This T cell receptor (beta chain) was sequenced in a study of beta chain features in type 1 diabetes. Study-wide points: Shortening of TCRB CDR3s, moderate but significant, appeared in all four CD4+ subsets of Type 1 diabetes patients. Within patients, naive, central memory and Treg TCRB repertoires seemed more similar than within healthy donors. It was not settled here whether HLA type affects TCRB rearrangement. Type 1 diabetes patients had VDJ junctions that carried fewer insertions and more deletions.

Reverse transcribing all isolated RNA meant expressed TCRB transcripts were sequenced. Only in-frame clones appear in the TCRdb table, and some are missing; sequencing was by immunoSEQ multiplex PCR. The table records about 650,000 clones, over 10% of them present only once. The CDR3 extends over 13 amino acids. The V end was cut by 3 bases, the J end by 6 bases, with 9 bases between. Germline V gene data show CDR1 as KGHSH and CDR2 as LQKENI. Notes on this clone: The antigen is unknown.

This chain uses TRBV18 with TRBJ2-1; D perhaps matches TRBD1 (5 bases). Sequenced sample: naive CD4+ T cells from blood. This TCR derives from a man aged 25 to 45 with type 1 diabetes. CDR3 coding DNA: TGTGCCAGCTCACCTCGACAGTCCAATGAGCAGTTCTTC. It is translated as CASSPRQSNEQFF.